This TCR beta chain was found in a study of kidney transplant recipient with SARS-CoV-2 infection. V shed 0 bases and J shed 3 bases, with 11 bases lying between them. The CDR3 length is 15 residues. The germline CDR1 and CDR2 sequences are SGHTA and FQGNSA. TCRdb passed the reads through MiXCR, listing each CDR3 protein once. The sample yields fewer than 250,000 distinct CDR3 sequences, around 30% seen once. This clonotype was seen at least ten times. The input for sequencing was a blood sample, taken at baseline and on roughly day 120 from a kidney transplant recipient. The gene calls are TRBV7-2 and TRBJ1-1, with D unclear. The sequence came from a male patient aged 25-45 years who had COVID-19 and was a kidney transplant recipient. Some T cells may be provided by the graft donor. CDR3 region: CASSLAGRAYTEAFF. CDR3 nucleotides: TGTGCCAGCAGCTTAGCGGGGAGGGCCTACACTGAAGCTTTCTTT. Supplemented by reference TRBV7-2 and TRBJ1-1, the full variable domain reads GAGVSQSPSNKVTEKGKDVELRCDPISGHTALYWYRQSLGQGLEFLIYFQGNSAPDKSGLPSDRFSAERTGGSVSTLTIQRTQQEDSAVYLCASSLAGRAYTEAFFGQGTRLTVV.